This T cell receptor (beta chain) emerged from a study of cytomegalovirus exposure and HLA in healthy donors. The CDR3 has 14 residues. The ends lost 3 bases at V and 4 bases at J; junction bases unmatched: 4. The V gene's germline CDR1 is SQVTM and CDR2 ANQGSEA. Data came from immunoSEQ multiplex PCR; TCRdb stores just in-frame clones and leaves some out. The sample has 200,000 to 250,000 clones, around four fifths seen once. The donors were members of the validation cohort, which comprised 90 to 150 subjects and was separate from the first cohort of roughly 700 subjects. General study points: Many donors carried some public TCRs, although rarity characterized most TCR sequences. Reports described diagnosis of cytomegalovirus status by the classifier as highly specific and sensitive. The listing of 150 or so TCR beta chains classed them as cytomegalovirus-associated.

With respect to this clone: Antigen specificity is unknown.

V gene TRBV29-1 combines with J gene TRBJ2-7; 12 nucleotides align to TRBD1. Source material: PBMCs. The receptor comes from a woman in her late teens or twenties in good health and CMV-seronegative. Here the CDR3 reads CSVEGTGGKYEQYF. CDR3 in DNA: TGCAGCGTTGAGGGGACAGGGGGCAAGTACGAGCAGTACTTC.